The 13 T cell receptor beta chains below come from one sample, sequenced in a study of vaccination and CD4 T cells after COVID-19. This sample's treatment: roughly 10-day PBMC culture with coronavirus spike peptide pools or control peptides (ViraFEST assay). These receptors have no known antigen. Cultured CD4+ T cells had their DNA profiled by the Oncomine TCR Beta short-read assay. From the PCR reads, TCRdb called clonotypes with MiXCR, one entry per CDR3 protein. The data show about 25,000 distinct CDR3 sequences, about half seen once. Source material: CD4+ T cells from blood, cultured in vitro. Receptor source: a human donor who had recovered from COVID-19.

The chain couples TRBV5-4 to TRBJ2-5; tentatively, D is TRBD1 (8 bases). The germline V gene encodes CDR1 SGHNT and CDR2 YYREEE (reference sequence). The CDR3 spans 17 residues. V lost 4 bases, J lost 4 bases, and 23 bases lay in between. For the CDR3, the DNA is TGTGCCAGCAGCGGGGGGGCAGGGGGCTTCCCGGGAGAGACCCAGTACTTC. Its protein product is CASSGGAGGFPGETQYF. Full variable domain (outside the CDR3, taken from reference TRBV5-4 and TRBJ2-5): ETGVTQSPTHLIKTRGQQVTLRCSSQSGHNTVSWYQQALGQGPQFIFQYYREEENGRGNFPPRFSGLQFPNYSSELNVNALELDDSALYLCASSGGAGGFPGETQYFGPGTRLLVL.

This clonotype appeared a few times. CDR3 in amino acids: CASNSDRGNTEAFF. The DNA of the CDR3 is TGTGCCAGTAACTCTGACAGGGGTAACACTGAAGCTTTCTTT. This chain uses TRBV19 with TRBJ1-1; 8 bases map to TRBD1. Germline CDR1 LNHDA, CDR2 SQIVND (reference sequence). With 7 bases clipped from V and 2 bases from J, the junction kept 6 bases outside the gene matches. The CDR3 spans 14 residues.

The chain recombines TRBV7-2 with TRBJ1-2; possible D gene TRBD1, 6 bases. V gave up 5 bases and J gave up 5 bases, with 12 bases separating them. The CDR3 sequence is 13 residues long. Per germline, CDR1 SGHTA and CDR2 FQGNSA. The CDR3 region is CASSKRDKYGYTF. DNA of the CDR3: TGTGCCAGCAGCAAACGGGACAAATATGGCTACACCTTC.

The chain carries TRBV6-1 and TRBJ2-5; 9 bases align to TRBD1. Germline values: CDR1 MNHNS, CDR2 SASEGT. V lost 3 bases to trimming and J lost 2 bases; unmatched junction nucleotides: 4. This CDR3 contains 15 residues. In nucleotides, the CDR3 is TGTGCCAGCAGTGAGCGGGACAGGGCTCAAGAGACCCAGTACTTC. It encodes CASSERDRAQETQYF.

As for this clonotype: One junction end disagrees with the germline gene, perhaps due to a read error. J is TRBJ1-1 and V is TRBV27; 7 bases are shared with TRBD1. CDR3 length: 15 amino acids. Germline V gives CDR1 MNHEY, CDR2 SMNVEV (reference sequence). CDR3 DNA: TGTGCCAGCAGTTCAAACAGGGGAGGGAACGCTGAAGCTTTCTTT. Protein product: CASSSNRGGNAEAFF.

This chain uses TRBV19 with TRBJ1-5, with a tentative D call TRBD1 (5 bases). This CDR3 is built from 15 residues. Germline loops: CDR1 LNHDA, CDR2 SQIVND (reference sequence). V lost 4 bases and J lost 0, with 10 bases in between. CDR3 amino acids: CASSRPDNSNQPQHF. The CDR3 bases are TGTGCCAGTAGTAGACCGGACAATAGCAATCAGCCCCAGCATTTT. The full variable domain, rest sourced from reference TRBV19 and TRBJ1-5, is DGGITQSPKYLFRKEGQNVTLSCEQNLNHDAMYWYRQDPGQGLRLIYYSQIVNDFQKGDIAEGYSVSREKKESFPLTVTSAQKNPTAFYLCASSRPDNSNQPQHFGDGTRLSIL.

The chain has TRBV6-1 and TRBJ1-6; the D gene is possibly TRBD1 (6 bases). Germline CDR1 is MNHNS and CDR2 is SASEGT. Trimming shortened V by 10 bases and J by 5 bases, and 15 bases separated the two germline ends. The CDR3 is 14 residues long. The CDR3: CANSGAEDNSPLHF. CDR3 DNA: TGTGCCAATTCGGGGGCAGAGGATAATTCACCCCTCCACTTT.

The chain combines TRBV23-1 with TRBJ2-7, with 8 positions matching TRBD1. TRBV23-1 is given ORF status, its function remaining uncertain. The CDR3 covers 16 residues. Germline trimming cut 3 bases from V and 2 bases from J; bases unmatched to any gene: 9. The CDR3 DNA is TGCGCCAGCAGTCAGGCCAAGGGACAGGTAGCCTACGAGCAGTACTTC. Its protein product is CASSQAKGQVAYEQYF.

The rearrangement uses TRBV30 and TRBJ1-5; no definite D call. Germline loops: CDR1 GTSNPN, CDR2 SVGIG (reference sequence). Deletions cut 3 bases from V and 1 base from J, with 7 bases between. The CDR3 runs 13 residues. The CDR3 region is CAWSPSSNQPQHF. For the CDR3, the DNA is TGTGCCTGGAGCCCATCGAGCAATCAGCCCCAGCATTTT.

In its sample, this clonotype was seen a few times. This chain uses TRBV6-1 with TRBJ2-2; 11 positions agree with TRBD1. The CDR3 is made up of 15 amino acids. V shed 10 bases and J 5 bases; nucleotides not matched to a gene: 9. Germline lookup yields CDR1 MNHNS and CDR2 SASEGT. Here the CDR3 DNA reads TGTGCCACTGGACAGGGGGCGCGGTGGACCGGGGAGCTGTTTTTT. This sequence encodes CATGQGARWTGELFF.

The V gene is TRBV10-1, the J gene TRBJ1-5; D remains ambiguous. The germline gives CDR1 WNHNN, CDR2 SYGVQD (reference sequence). The CDR3 runs to 12 residues. With 4 bases removed from V and 7 bases from J, the gap between germline ends came to 8 bases. The CDR3 DNA sequence: TGCGCCAGCAGTGGGTCTGGCCAGCCCCAGCATTTT. Protein: CASSGSGQPQHF.

The J gene is TRBJ1-1, the V gene TRBV18; 7 bases are shared with TRBD1. V dropped 3 bases and J dropped 5; count of bases not matched to a gene: 9. Germline V gene data show CDR1 as KGHSH and CDR2 as LQKENI. This CDR3 comprises 15 residues. The CDR3 reads CASSPQEGAGTEAFF. CDR3 DNA: TGTGCCAGCTCACCCCAGGAGGGGGCGGGGACTGAAGCTTTCTTT. The full variable domain, in which reference TRBV18 and TRBJ1-1 provide the parts outside the CDR3, is NAGVMQNPRHLVRRRGQEARLRCSPMKGHSHVYWYRQLPEEGLKFMVYLQKENIIDESGMPKERFSAEFPKEGPSILRIQQVVRGDSAAYFCASSPQEGAGTEAFFGQGTRLTVV.

The J gene is TRBJ2-7, the V gene TRBV5-1, with D maybe TRBD1 (6 bases). V was shortened by 3 bases and J by 3 bases, with 19 bases between the two germline ends. The CDR3 contains 16 residues. Looked up from germline, CDR1 is SGHRS and CDR2 is YFSETQ. This CDR3 reads CASSWDGDTIGYEQYF. In DNA, the CDR3 is TGCGCCAGCAGCTGGGATGGGGACACCATAGGCTACGAGCAGTACTTC.